This TCR beta chain was documented in a study of beta chain features in type 1 diabetes. For the study at large: The number of sorted cells examined across all samples was roughly 100,000,000.

Of the isolated RNA, all was reverse transcribed, and so the sequenced material was expressed TCRB transcripts. The table came from immunoSEQ multiplex PCR; TCRdb's copy has only in-frame clones and leaves some out. The sample records some 360,000 clones, about 20% being singletons. Sorting produced populations that all topped 95% purity. Germline values: CDR1 LNHNV, CDR2 YYDKDF (reference sequence). The CDR3 contains 14 residues. The V end lost 4 bases, the J end lost 0 bases, and 10 bases lay between the germline ends. The origin of this receptor is a woman between 18 and 29 years old in good health. The chain links TRBV15 to TRBJ2-7, with D tentatively TRBD2 (5 bases). Sequencing was carried out using naive CD4+ T cells from blood. The CDR3 DNA follows: TGTGCCACCAGCAAGGACTGGGACTCCTACGAGCAGTACTTC. This sequence encodes CATSKDWDSYEQYF. The entire variable domain, with the rest obtained from reference TRBV15 and TRBJ2-7, is as follows: DAMVIQNPRYQVTQFGKPVTLSCSQTLNHNVMYWYQQKSSQAPKLLFHYYDKDFNNEADTPDNFQSRRPNTSFCFLDIRSPGLGDTAMYLCATSKDWDSYEQYFGPGTRLTVT.